The rows below give T cell receptor beta chains drawn from one sample of a study of T cell responses to AZD1222 COVID-19 vaccine. The assay was immunoSEQ multiplex PCR, and TCRdb's table has in-frame clones only and misses some. The sample consists of about 140,000 clones, roughly 92% of them appearing once. The sample was peripheral blood, taken on day 0 of AZD1222 vaccination. These TCRs come from an adult in good health. Both conserved end residues are trimmed from each CDR3. Fields, in order: J gene, V gene, CDR3 protein.

TRBJ1-6 | TRBV3-1/TRBV3-2 | ASSQADGVWGAHSPLH
TRBJ2-4 | TRBV24-1 | ATSDSGNPGGLAKNIQY
TRBJ1-2 | TRBV19 | ASRGAGPNYGYT
TRBJ1-1 | TRBV4-2 | ASSQDPGVNTEAF
TRBJ2-7 | TRBV18 | ASSLTNRDRGTYEQY
TRBJ2-4 | TRBV28 | ASRTGGITKNIQY
TRBJ2-3 | TRBV7-9 | ASAAGGSDTTDTQY
TRBJ2-3 | TRBV18 | ASSPSAHGAGGLY
TRBJ1-2 | TRBV27 | ASSLLWGGYGYT
TRBJ2-3 | TRBV28 | ASSLIGRAGDTQY
TRBJ1-1 | TRBV6-5 | ASSIPGRFTEAF
TRBJ2-1 | TRBV29-1 | SVEEWDEQF
TRBJ2-5 | TRBV29-1 | SVSPAREETQY
TRBJ1-1 | TRBV20-1 | SASLENTEAF
TRBJ2-3 | TRBV27 | ASSPRDTDTQY
TRBJ2-1 | TRBV19 | ASSIRVRSYNEQF
TRBJ1-5 | TRBV19 | ASSLRRGSNQPQH
TRBJ1-5 | TRBV28 | ASDYGGSSQPQH
TRBJ2-2 | TRBV6-2/TRBV6-3 | ASSRAGDAGELF
TRBJ2-1 | TRBV3-1/TRBV3-2 | ASSQAVGGLAGGSSYNEQF
TRBJ2-7 | TRBV5-1 | ASSPKGLAGFYEQY
TRBJ2-7 | TRBV19 | ASSDRFYEQY
TRBJ1-2 | TRBV18 | ASSHQTGFGGYT
TRBJ2-2 | TRBV3-1/TRBV3-2 | ASSQVRVANTGELF
TRBJ2-3 | TRBV20-1 | SASSHRGSTDTQY
TRBJ1-1 | TRBV18 | ASSPEWNTEAF
TRBJ1-6 | TRBV7-9 | ASSLKAESVH
TRBJ2-7 | TRBV11-3 | ASSLAPGPEYEQY
TRBJ1-2 | TRBV28 | ASSLLAWGYT
TRBJ1-4 | TRBV2 | ASSERLGNEGEKLF
TRBJ1-4 | TRBV2 | ASKNRQGDEKLF
TRBJ1-1 | TRBV25-1 | ASSPGGGTEAF
TRBJ1-5 | TRBV28 | ASSFPGGFSQPQH
TRBJ1-4 | TRBV19 | ASSISGYEKLF
TRBJ2-5 | TRBV28 | ASSFRVRQETQY
TRBJ2-7 | TRBV5-6 | ASSAKLGSEQY
TRBJ2-7 | TRBV7-2 | ASSLMAGGNSYEQY
TRBJ2-5 | TRBV7-9 | ASSLDGGETQY
TRBJ2-2 | TRBV3-1/TRBV3-2 | ASSQDRGGLHGELF
TRBJ2-3 | TRBV29-1 | SDRTGTGTDTQY
TRBJ1-2 | TRBV28 | ASQDTPKKGYT
TRBJ1-3 | TRBV10-3 | AISEYGQGGNTIY
TRBJ2-3 | TRBV7-2 | ASSLLGGADTQY
TRBJ1-1 | TRBV12-3/TRBV12-4 | ASSLRADSEAF
TRBJ1-2 | TRBV7-2 | ASSLATGNYGYT
TRBJ2-3 | TRBV29-1 | SVRTRHTDTQY
TRBJ2-7 | TRBV18 | ASSPTGQGGYEQY
TRBJ2-2 | TRBV3-1/TRBV3-2 | ASSLAGATGELF
TRBJ1-1 | TRBV18 | ASSSSGGDTEAF
TRBJ2-3 | TRBV6-6 | ASSYSGTSTDTQY
TRBJ1-1 | TRBV7-8 | ASSHAGNTEAF
TRBJ2-7 | TRBV2 | ASSAGGIEQY
TRBJ2-7 | TRBV7-9 | ASSPGQGLGTYEQY
TRBJ1-6 | TRBV18 | ASSPKSSYNSPLH
TRBJ2-1 | TRBV7-6 | ASSPNHYNEQF
TRBJ2-3 | TRBV5-5 | ASSSGENQGQSYKDTQY
TRBJ2-3 | TRBV2 | ASRKGLEASADTQY
TRBJ1-1 | TRBV28 | ASSLKGRVSTEAF
TRBJ2-7 | TRBV6-2/TRBV6-3 | ASSLAGYEQY